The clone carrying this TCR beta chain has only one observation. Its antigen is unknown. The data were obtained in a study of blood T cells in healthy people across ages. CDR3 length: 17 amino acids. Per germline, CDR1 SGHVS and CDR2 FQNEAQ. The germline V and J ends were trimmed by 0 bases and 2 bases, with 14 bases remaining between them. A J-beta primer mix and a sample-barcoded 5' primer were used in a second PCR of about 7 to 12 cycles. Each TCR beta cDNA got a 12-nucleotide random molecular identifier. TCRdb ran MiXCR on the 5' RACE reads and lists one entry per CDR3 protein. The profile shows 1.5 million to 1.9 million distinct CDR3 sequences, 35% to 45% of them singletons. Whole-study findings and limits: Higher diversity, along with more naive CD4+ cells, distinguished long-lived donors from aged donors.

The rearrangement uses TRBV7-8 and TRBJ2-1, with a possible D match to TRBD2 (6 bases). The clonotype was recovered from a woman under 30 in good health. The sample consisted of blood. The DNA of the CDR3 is TGTGCCAGCAGCTTAGCCGAACTAGCAAGGGCCTACAATGAGCAGTTCTTC. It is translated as CASSLAELARAYNEQFF.